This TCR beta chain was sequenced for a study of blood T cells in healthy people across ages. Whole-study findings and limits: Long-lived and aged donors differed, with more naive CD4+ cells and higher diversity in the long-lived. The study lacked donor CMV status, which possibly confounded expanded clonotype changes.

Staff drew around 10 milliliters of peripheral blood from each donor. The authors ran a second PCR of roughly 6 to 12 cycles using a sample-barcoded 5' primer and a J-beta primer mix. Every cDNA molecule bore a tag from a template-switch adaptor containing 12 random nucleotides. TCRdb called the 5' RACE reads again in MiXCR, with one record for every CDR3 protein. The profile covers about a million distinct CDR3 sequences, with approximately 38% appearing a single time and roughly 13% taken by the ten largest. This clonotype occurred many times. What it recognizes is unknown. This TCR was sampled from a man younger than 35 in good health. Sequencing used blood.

Here the CDR3 reads CASSDPGSGANVLTF. CDR3 DNA sequence: TGTGCCAGCAGCGACCCTGGCTCTGGGGCCAACGTCCTGACTTTC. The chain joins TRBV28 to TRBJ2-6; D gene uncertain. Germline V gives CDR1 MDHEN, CDR2 SYDVKM. There are 15 residues in the CDR3. V was pared by 6 bases and J by 0 bases, with 9 bases between.